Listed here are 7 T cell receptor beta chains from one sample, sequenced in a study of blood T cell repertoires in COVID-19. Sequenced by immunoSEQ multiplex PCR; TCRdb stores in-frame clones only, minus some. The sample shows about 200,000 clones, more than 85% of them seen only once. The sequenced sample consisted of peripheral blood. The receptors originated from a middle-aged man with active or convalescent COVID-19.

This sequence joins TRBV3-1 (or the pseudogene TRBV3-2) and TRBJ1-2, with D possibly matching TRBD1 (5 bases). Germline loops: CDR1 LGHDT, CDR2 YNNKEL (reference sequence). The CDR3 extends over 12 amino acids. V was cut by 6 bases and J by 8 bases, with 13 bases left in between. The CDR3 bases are TGTGCCAGCAGGCGGGGGGGAAGCGGCTACACCTTC. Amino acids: CASRRGGSGYTF.

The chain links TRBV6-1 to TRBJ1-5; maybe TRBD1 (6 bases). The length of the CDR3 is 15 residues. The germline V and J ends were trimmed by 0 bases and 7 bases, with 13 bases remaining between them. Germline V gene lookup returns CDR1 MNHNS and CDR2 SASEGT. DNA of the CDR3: TGTGCCAGCAGTGAAGCGGCAGGGGCCGGACAGCCCCAGCATTTT. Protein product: CASSEAAGAGQPQHF.

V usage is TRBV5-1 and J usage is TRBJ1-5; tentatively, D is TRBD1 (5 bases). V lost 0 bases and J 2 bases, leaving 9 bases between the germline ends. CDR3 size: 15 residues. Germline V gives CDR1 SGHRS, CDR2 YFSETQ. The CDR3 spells CASSLGPGGNQPQHF. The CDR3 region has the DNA TGCGCCAGCAGCTTGGGCCCGGGGGGCAATCAGCCCCAGCATTTT.

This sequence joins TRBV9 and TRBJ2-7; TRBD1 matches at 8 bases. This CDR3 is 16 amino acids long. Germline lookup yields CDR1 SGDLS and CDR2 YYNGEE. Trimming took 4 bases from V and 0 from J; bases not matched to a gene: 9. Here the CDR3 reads CASSKYGDRSSYEQYF. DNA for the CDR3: TGTGCCAGCAGCAAGTATGGGGACAGGAGCTCCTACGAGCAGTACTTC. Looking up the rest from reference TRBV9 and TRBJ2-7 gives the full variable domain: DSGVTQTPKHLITATGQRVTLRCSPRSGDLSVYWYQQSLDQGLQFLIQYYNGEERAKGNILERFSAQQFPDLHSELNLSSLELGDSALYFCASSKYGDRSSYEQYFGPGTRLTVT.

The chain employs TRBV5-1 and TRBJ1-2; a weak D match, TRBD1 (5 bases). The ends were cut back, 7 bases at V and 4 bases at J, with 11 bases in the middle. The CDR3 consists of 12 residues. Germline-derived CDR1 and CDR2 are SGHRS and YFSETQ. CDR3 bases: TGCGCCAGCGGCCTAAGGGGCTATGGCTACACCTTC. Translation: CASGLRGYGYTF. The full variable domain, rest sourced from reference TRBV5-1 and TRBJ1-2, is KAGVTQTPRYLIKTRGQQVTLSCSPISGHRSVSWYQQTPGQGLQFLFEYFSETQRNKGNFPGRFSGRQFSNSRSEMNVSTLELGDSALYLCASGLRGYGYTFGSGTRLTVV.

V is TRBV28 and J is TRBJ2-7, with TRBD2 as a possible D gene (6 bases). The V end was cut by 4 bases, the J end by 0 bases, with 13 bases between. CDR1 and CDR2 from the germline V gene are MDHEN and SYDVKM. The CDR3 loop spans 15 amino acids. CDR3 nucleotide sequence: TGTGCCAGCAGTTCAGCCGGGACTTACTCCTACGAGCAGTACTTC. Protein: CASSSAGTYSYEQYF.

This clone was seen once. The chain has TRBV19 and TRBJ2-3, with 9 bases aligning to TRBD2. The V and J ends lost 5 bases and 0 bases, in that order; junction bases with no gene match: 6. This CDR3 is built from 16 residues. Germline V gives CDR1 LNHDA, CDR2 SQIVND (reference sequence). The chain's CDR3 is CASSPTLAGSTDTQYF. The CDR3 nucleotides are TGTGCCAGTAGTCCCACTCTAGCGGGGAGCACAGATACGCAGTATTTT.